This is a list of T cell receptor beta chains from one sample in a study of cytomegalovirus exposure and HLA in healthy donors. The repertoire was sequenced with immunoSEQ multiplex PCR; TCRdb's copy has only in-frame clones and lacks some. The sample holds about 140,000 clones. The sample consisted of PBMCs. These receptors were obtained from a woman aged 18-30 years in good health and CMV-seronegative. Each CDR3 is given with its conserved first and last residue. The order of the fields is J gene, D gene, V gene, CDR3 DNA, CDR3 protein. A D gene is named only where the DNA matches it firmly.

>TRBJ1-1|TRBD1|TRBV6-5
TGTGCCAGCAGTTACAGGGACAGGGCGGCTTTCTTT
CASSYRDRAAFF
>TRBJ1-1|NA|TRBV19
TGTGCCAGTAGAGAGAGGACTGAAGCTTTCTTT
CASRERTEAFF
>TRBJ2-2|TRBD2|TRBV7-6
TGTGCCAGCAGCATCGAGACTAGCGGGAGTTCCGGGGAGCTGTTTTTT
CASSIETSGSSGELFF
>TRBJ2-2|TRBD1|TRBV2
TGTGCCAGCAGTGAAAGAAGGGCAGGGGGCAGCACCGGGGAGCTGTTTTTT
CASSERRAGGSTGELFF
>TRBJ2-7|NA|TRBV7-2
TGTGCCAGCAGCCCCCGGTCGGGCGGGATTTCCTACGAGCAGTACTTC
CASSPRSGGISYEQYF
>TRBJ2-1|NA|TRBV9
TGTGCCAGCAGCGTAGAGGAGGCAGTCTACAATGAGCAGTTCTTC
CASSVEEAVYNEQFF
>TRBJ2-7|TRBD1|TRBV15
TGTGCCACCAGCAAACCGGGACAGAGTTACGAGCAGTACTTC
CATSKPGQSYEQYF
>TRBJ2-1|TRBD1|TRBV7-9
TGTGCCAGCAGCTTATTCGGACAGGGGGACAATGAGCAGTTCTTC
CASSLFGQGDNEQFF
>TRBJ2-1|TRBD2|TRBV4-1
TGCGCCACAAGCCCCGGGACTAGCGGGAGAAATGAGCAGTTCTTC
CATSPGTSGRNEQFF
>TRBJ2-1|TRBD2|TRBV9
TGTGCCAGCAGCGTAGCGGGCGGGAGCGTCGATGAGCAGTTCTTC
CASSVAGGSVDEQFF
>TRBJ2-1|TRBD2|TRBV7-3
TGTGCCAGCAGCTGGGGGGCCGGACTAGCGGAACCGAGTGGGCCCTACAATGAGCAGTTCTTC
CASSWGAGLAEPSGPYNEQFF
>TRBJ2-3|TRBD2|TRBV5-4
TGTGCCAGCAGCCAAGGACTAGCGGGGTCCACAGATACGCAGTATTTT
CASSQGLAGSTDTQYF
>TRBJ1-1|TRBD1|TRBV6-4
TGTGCCAGCAGTAAAGACAGGGACGCTGAAGCTTTCTTT
CASSKDRDAEAFF
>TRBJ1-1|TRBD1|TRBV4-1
TGCGCCAGCAGACCCACAGGGGGCCAAAAGAACACTGAAGCTTTCTTT
CASRPTGGQKNTEAFF
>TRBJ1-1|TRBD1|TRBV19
TGTGCCAGTAGAAACAGGGGCATGGACACTGAAGCTTTCTTT
CASRNRGMDTEAFF
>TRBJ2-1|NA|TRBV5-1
TGCGCCAGCAGCTTCACTAGGTCGGATGAGCAGTTCTTC
CASSFTRSDEQFF
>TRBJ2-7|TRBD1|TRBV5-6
TGTGCCAGCAGCTTGGGACAGGGGGCCGGCCACGAGCAGTACTTC
CASSLGQGAGHEQYF
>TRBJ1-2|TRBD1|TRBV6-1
TGTGCCAGCAGCACCCAGAGGGGGCTTGGCTATGGCTACACCTTC
CASSTQRGLGYGYTF
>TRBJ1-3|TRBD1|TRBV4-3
TGCGCCAGCAGCCAAGCCGGGACAGACTCTGGAAACACCATATATTTT
CASSQAGTDSGNTIYF
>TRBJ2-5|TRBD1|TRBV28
TGTGCCAGCAGTACCTGGGACAGCCAAGAGACCCAGTACTTC
CASSTWDSQETQYF
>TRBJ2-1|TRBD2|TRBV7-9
TGTGCCAGCAGCTTAGGTTTGGGAAGCGGGAGGGCTAATCATGAGCAGTTCTTC
CASSLGLGSGRANHEQFF
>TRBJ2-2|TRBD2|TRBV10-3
TGTGCCATCAGTTCGGGGGGGACCGGGGAGCTGTTTTTT
CAISSGGTGELFF
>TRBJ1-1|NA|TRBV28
TGTGCCAGCAGTCCGGGAGACATGAACACTGAAGCTTTCTTT
CASSPGDMNTEAFF
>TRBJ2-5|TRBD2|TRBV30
TGTGCCTGGGGTAGCGGGGGACTCCAAGAGACCCAGTACTTC
CAWGSGGLQETQYF
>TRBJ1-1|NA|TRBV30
TGTGCCATGGAGTGGTGGGGGGGGGCTGAAGCTTTCTTT
CAMEWWGGAEAFF
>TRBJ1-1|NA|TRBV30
TGTGCGTATGGAGAGAACACTGAAGCTTTCTTT
CAYGENTEAFF
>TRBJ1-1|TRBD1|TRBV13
TGTGCCAGCAGCCCAGACAGGGGGCCGCTGAACACTGAAGCTTTCTTT
CASSPDRGPLNTEAFF
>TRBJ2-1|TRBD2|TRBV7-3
TGTGCCAGCAGCTTAAGCGGGAGCAGATACAATGAGCAGTTCTTC
CASSLSGSRYNEQFF
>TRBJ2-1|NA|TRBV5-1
TGCGCCAGCAGCTTCGGGAGCTCCTACAATGAGCAGTTCTTC
CASSFGSSYNEQFF
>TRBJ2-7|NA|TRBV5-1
TGCGCCAGCAGCTTAAGCCGCCCCGGTGGAGCATACTACGAGCAGTACTTC
CASSLSRPGGAYYEQYF
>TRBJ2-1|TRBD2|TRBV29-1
TGCAGCGTTGATGCAAGCGGGAGTTCGAATGAGCAGTTCTTC
CSVDASGSSNEQFF
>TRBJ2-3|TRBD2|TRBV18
TGTGCCAGCTCACCCAATTGGACTAGCGCATTAATCACAGATACGCAGTATTTT
CASSPNWTSALITDTQYF
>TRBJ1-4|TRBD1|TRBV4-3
TGCGCCAGCAGCCAATGGGGTAGGACAGGGGATGAAAAACTGTTTTTT
CASSQWGRTGDEKLFF
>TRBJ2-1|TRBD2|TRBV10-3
TGTGCCATCGGGGTTTTACTGGGACTACACAATGAGCAGTTCTTC
CAIGVLLGLHNEQFF
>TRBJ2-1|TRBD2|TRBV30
TGTGCCTGGAGCGTCTCCGCTAGCGGGAACAATGAGCAGTTCTTC
CAWSVSASGNNEQFF
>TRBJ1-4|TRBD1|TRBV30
TGTGCCTGGAGTTACCAGGGGGCAGGTGAAAAACTGTTTTTT
CAWSYQGAGEKLFF
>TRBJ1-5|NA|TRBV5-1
TGCGCCAGCAGCTTATCAGGGGCAAGCAATCAGCCCCAGCATTTT
CASSLSGASNQPQHF
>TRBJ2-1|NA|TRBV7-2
TGTGCCAGCAGCACCACTCGGGACTCCTACAATGAGCAGTTCTTC
CASSTTRDSYNEQFF
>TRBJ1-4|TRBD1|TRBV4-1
TGCGCCAGCAGCCAACAGGGGGTCCTCCCTGAAAAACTGTTTTTT
CASSQQGVLPEKLFF
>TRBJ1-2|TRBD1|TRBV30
TGTGCCTCCTCCGGGACAGGGCTCAGCCTGGCCCCCTTCCGGGCCTTC
CASSGTGLSLAPFRAF
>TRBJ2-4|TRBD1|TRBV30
TGTGCCTGGAGTCCCATAACCGGGACAGGGCGGAACATTCAGTACTTC
CAWSPITGTGRNIQYF
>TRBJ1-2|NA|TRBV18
TGTGCCAGCTCACCACCAGCTCTACAGTTCTATGGCTACACCTTC
CASSPPALQFYGYTF
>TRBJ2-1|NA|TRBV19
TGTGCCAGTACCCCGGGAGACCCGTACTACAATGAGCAGTTCTTC
CASTPGDPYYNEQFF
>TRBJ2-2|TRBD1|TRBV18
TGTGCCAGCCCACCAGGGGACAGCACCGGGGAGCTGTTTTTT
CASPPGDSTGELFF
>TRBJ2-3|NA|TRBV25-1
TGTGCCAGCAGTGACCAAACAGAGATGGGAGATACGCAGTATTTT
CASSDQTEMGDTQYF
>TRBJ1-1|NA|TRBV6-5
TGTGCCAGCAGTTACGGTTCAGGTGAAGCTTTCTTT
CASSYGSGEAFF
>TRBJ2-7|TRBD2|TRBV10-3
TGTGCCACTTCCGGGACTAAGGTAGCGCAGTACTTC
CATSGTKVAQYF
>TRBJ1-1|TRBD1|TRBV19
TGTGCCAGTAGTCGCAACACCATGGGACAGGGGGTTCCTGAAGCTTTCTTT
CASSRNTMGQGVPEAFF
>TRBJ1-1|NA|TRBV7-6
TGTGCCAGCAGCTACGACCCCTCAGGGGACACTGAAGCTTTCTTT
CASSYDPSGDTEAFF
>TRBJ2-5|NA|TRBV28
TGTGCAGGAGGGGCTCAAGAGACCCAGTACTTC
CAGGAQETQYF
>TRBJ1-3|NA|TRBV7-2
TGTGCCAGCAGCTTAGCGCCCCCGAGCTCTGGAAACACCATATATTTT
CASSLAPPSSGNTIYF
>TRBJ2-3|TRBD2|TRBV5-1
TGCGCCAGCAGCTTACTAGCGGGCGCCACAGATACGCAGTATTTT
CASSLLAGATDTQYF
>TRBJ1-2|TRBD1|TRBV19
TGTGCCAGTAGCACCGGGACAGGGTTTTATGGCTACACCTTC
CASSTGTGFYGYTF
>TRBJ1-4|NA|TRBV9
TGTGCCAGCAGTATAGAGGGGGGGGCAACTAATGAAAAACTGTTTTTT
CASSIEGGATNEKLFF
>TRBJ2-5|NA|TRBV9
TGTGCCAGCAGCGTAGGCGGGGCAGACCAAGAGACCCAGTACTTC
CASSVGGADQETQYF
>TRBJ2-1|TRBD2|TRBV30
TGTGCCTGGAATCAATATCCTAGCGGGAGGGGAAACCCATACAATGAGCAGTTCTTC
CAWNQYPSGRGNPYNEQFF
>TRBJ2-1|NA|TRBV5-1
TGCGCCAGCAGCTTGGCGGGTACGGCGGGCCGGTACAATGAGCAGTTCTTC
CASSLAGTAGRYNEQFF
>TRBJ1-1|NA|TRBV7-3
TGTGCCAGCAGGGGGCAGGGGAACACTGAAGCTTTCTTT
CASRGQGNTEAFF
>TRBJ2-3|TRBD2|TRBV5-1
TGCGCCAGCAGCTTGGTTGGCGGGAGGGCCACAGATACGCAGTATTTT
CASSLVGGRATDTQYF
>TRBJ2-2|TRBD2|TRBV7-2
TGTGCCAGCAGCTCTGCTAGCGGACCATCCACCGGGGAGCTGTTTTTT
CASSSASGPSTGELFF